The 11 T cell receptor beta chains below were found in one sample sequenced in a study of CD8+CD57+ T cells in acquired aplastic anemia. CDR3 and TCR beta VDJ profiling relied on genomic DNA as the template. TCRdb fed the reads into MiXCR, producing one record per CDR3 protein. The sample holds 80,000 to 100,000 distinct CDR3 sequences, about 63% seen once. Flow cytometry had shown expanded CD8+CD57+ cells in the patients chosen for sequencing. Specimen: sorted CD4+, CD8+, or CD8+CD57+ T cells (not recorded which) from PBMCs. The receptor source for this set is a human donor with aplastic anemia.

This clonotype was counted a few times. The CDR3 DNA reads as TGTGCCATCAGTGGGACAGGGAGAGAGCAGTACTTC. Translation gives CAISGTGREQYF. The genes are TRBV10-3 and TRBJ2-7; 8 nucleotides align to TRBD1. This CDR3 has 12 amino acids. V dropped 4 bases and J dropped 7; count of bases not matched to a gene: 3. The V gene's germline CDR1 is ENHRY and CDR2 SYGVKD.

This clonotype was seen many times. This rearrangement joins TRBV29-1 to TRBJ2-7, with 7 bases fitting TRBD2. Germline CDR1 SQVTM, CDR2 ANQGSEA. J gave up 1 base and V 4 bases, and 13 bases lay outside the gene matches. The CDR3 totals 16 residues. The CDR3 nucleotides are TGCAGCGTTGGTGGGGGTGGTCTAGCGGCTTCCTACGAGCAGTACTTC. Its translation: CSVGGGGLAASYEQYF.

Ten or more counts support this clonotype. CDR3 loop: CASSLATPQWTEAFF. As DNA, the CDR3 is TGTGCCAGCAGCTTAGCCACACCCCAGTGGACTGAAGCTTTCTTT. The V and J genes are TRBV7-9 and TRBJ1-1, with D unclear. CDR3 length equals 15 residues. Germline-derived CDR1 and CDR2 are SEHNR and FQNEAQ (reference sequence). Trimming shortened V by 0 bases and J by 5 bases, and 13 bases separated the two germline ends.

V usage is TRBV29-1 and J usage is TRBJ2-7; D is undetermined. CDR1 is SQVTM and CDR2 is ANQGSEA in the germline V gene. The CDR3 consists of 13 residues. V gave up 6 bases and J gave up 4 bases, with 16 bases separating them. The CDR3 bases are TGCAGCGTCACGAACGGTGGAGCATACGAGCAGTACTTC. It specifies CSVTNGGAYEQYF.

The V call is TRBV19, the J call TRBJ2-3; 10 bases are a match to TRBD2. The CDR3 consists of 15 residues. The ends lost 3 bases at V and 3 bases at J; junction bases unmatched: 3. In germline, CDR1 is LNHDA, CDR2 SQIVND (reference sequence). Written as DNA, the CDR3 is TGTGCCAGTAGTATCGGTAGCGGGAGGACAGATACGCAGTATTTT. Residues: CASSIGSGRTDTQYF. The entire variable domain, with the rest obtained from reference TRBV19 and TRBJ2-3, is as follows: DGGITQSPKYLFRKEGQNVTLSCEQNLNHDAMYWYRQDPGQGLRLIYYSQIVNDFQKGDIAEGYSVSREKKESFPLTVTSAQKNPTAFYLCASSIGSGRTDTQYFGPGTRLTVL.

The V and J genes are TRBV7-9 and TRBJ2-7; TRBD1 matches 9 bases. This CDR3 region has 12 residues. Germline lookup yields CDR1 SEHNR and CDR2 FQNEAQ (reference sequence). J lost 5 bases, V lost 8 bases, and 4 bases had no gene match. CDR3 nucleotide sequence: TGTGCCAGCGACAGGGGGGGCAACGAGCAGTACTTC. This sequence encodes CASDRGGNEQYF.

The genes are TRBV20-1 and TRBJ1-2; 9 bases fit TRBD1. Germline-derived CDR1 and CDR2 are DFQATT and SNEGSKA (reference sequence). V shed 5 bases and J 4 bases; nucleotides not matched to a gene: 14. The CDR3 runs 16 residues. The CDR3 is CSALNPRTGATYGYTF. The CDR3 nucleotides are TGCAGTGCTCTTAATCCTCGGACAGGGGCGACCTATGGCTACACCTTC.

For the CDR3, the DNA is TGTGCCAGCAGCGACCTCGAGGCGGGCTATGGCTACACCTTC. Protein: CASSDLEAGYGYTF. V and J are TRBV7-8 and TRBJ1-2; D is unresolved. CDR3 length: 14 residues. The germline CDR1 and CDR2 sequences are SGHVS and FQNEAQ. V lost 5 bases, J lost 4 bases, and 14 bases lay in between.

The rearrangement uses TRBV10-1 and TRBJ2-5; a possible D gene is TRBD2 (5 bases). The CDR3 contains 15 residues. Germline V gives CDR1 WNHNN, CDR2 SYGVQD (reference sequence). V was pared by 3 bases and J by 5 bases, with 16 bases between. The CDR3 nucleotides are TGCGCCAGCAGTGAAAGCCCTCAACCGGGGGAGACCCAGTACTTC. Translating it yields CASSESPQPGETQYF.

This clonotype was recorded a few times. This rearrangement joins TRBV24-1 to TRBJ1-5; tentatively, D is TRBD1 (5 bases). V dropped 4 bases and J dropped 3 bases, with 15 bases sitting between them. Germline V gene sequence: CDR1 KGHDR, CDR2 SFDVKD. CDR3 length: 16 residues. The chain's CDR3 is CATSDRNTGTNQPQHF. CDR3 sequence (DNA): TGTGCCACCAGTGACCGAAATACAGGTACCAATCAGCCCCAGCATTTT.

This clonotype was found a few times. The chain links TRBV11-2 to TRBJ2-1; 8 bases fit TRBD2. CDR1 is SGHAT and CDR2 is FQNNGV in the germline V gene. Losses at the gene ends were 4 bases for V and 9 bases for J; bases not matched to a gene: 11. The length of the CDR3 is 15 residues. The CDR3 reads CASSSTGGPLSEQFF. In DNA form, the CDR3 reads TGTGCCAGCAGCTCGACGGGAGGGCCTCTAAGTGAGCAGTTCTTC.